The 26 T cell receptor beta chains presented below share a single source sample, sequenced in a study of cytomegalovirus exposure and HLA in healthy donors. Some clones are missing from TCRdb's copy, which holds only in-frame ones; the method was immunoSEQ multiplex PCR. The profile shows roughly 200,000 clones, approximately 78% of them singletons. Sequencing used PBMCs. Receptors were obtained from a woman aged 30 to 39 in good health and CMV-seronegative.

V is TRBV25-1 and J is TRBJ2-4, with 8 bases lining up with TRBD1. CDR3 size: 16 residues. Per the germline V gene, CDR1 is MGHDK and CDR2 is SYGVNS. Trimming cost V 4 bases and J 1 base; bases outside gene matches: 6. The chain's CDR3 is CASSARTGNAKNIQYF. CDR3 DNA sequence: TGTGCCAGCAGTGCCAGGACAGGGAACGCCAAAAACATTCAGTACTTC.

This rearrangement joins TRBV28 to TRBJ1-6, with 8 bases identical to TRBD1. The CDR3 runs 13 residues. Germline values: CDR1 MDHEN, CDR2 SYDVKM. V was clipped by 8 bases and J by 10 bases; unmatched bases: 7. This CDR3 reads CASLRDRLSPLHF. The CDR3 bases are TGTGCCAGCCTTAGGGACAGGTTGTCACCCCTCCACTTT.

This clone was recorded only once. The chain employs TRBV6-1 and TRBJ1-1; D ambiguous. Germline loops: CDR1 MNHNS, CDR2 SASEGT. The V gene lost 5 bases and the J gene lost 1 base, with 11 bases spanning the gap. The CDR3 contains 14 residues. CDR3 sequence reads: CASSPRRENTEAFF. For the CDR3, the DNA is TGTGCCAGCAGTCCAAGACGGGAGAACACTGAAGCTTTCTTT.

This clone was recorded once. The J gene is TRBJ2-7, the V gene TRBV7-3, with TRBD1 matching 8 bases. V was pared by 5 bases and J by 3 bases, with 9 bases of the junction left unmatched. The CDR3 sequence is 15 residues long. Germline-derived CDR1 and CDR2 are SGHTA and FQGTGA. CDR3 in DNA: TGTGCCAGCAGCGGAGGCAGGGGGCCTTTCTACGAGCAGTACTTC. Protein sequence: CASSGGRGPFYEQYF.

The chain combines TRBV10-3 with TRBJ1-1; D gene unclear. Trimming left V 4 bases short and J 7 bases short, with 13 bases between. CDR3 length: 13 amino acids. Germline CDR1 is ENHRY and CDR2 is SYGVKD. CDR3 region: CAISGTSDDEAFF. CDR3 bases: TGTGCCATCAGTGGTACCAGCGACGATGAAGCTTTCTTT.

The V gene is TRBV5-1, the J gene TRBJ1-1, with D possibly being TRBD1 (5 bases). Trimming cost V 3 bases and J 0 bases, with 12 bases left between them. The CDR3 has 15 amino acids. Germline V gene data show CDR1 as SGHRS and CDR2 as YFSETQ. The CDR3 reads CASSSQTAMNTEAFF. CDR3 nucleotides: TGCGCCAGCAGCTCTCAGACAGCCATGAACACTGAAGCTTTCTTT.

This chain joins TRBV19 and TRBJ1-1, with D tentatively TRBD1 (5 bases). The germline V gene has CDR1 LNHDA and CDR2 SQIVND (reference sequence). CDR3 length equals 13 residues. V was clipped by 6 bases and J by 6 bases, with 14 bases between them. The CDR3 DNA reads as TGTGCCAGTAGCGCGGGGGGAGCCCCTGAAGCTTTCTTT. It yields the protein CASSAGGAPEAFF. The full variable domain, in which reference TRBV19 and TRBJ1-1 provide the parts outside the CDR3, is DGGITQSPKYLFRKEGQNVTLSCEQNLNHDAMYWYRQDPGQGLRLIYYSQIVNDFQKGDIAEGYSVSREKKESFPLTVTSAQKNPTAFYLCASSAGGAPEAFFGQGTRLTVV.

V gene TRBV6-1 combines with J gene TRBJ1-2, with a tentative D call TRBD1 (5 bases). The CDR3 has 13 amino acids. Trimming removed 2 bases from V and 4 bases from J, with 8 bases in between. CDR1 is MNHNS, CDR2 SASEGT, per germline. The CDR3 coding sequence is TGTGCCAGCAGTGAACGGCAGGGCTATGGCTACACCTTC. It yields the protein CASSERQGYGYTF.

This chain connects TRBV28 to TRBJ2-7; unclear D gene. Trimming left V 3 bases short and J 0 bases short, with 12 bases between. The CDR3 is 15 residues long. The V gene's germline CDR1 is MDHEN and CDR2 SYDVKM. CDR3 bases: TGTGCCAGCAGTTTCCAGCAGGTTGTCTCCTACGAGCAGTACTTC. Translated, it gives CASSFQQVVSYEQYF.

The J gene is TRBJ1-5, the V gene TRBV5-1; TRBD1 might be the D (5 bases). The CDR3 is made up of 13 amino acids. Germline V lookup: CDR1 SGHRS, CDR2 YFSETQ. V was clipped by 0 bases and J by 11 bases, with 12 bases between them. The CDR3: CASSLAGGGTQHF. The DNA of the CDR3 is TGCGCCAGCAGCTTGGCCGGCGGGGGGACCCAGCATTTT.

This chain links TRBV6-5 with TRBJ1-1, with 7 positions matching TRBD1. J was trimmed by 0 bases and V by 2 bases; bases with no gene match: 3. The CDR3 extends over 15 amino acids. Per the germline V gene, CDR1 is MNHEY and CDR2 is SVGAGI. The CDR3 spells CASSYPGQMNTEAFF. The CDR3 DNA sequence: TGTGCCAGCAGTTACCCGGGACAGATGAACACTGAAGCTTTCTTT.

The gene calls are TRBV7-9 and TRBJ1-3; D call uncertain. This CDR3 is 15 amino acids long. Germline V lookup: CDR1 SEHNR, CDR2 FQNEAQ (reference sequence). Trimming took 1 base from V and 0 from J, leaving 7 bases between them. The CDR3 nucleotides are TGTGCCAGCAGCTTAGGCGGGAGCTCTGGAAACACCATATATTTT. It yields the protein CASSLGGSSGNTIYF.

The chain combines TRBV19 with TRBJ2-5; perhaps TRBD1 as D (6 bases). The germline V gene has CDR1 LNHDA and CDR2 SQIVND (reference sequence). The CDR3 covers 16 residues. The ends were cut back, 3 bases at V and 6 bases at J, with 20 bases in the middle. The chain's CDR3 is CASSIRRQVSQQTQYF. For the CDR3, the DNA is TGTGCCAGTAGTATCCGGAGACAGGTCTCGCAGCAGACCCAGTACTTC.

The CDR3 protein is CASSFGGSMDTQYF. The CDR3 region has the DNA TGTGCCAGCAGCTTTGGCGGGTCGATGGATACGCAGTATTTT. This chain links TRBV7-9 with TRBJ2-3; possible D gene TRBD2, 5 bases. CDR1 SEHNR and CDR2 FQNEAQ come from the germline V gene (reference sequence). The CDR3 totals 14 residues. V was clipped by 3 bases and J by 6 bases, with 13 bases between them.

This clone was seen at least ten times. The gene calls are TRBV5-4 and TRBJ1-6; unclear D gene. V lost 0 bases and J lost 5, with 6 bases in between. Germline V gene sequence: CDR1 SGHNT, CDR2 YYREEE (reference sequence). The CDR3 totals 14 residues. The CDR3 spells CASSLGSHNSPLHF. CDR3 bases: TGTGCCAGCAGCTTGGGCAGTCATAATTCACCCCTCCACTTT.

The CDR3 coding sequence is TGTGCCAGCATGGGGCCCAGGGCCACTGAAGCTTTCTTT. Its translation is CASMGPRATEAFF. V usage is TRBV7-6 and J usage is TRBJ1-1; possible D gene TRBD1, 5 bases. Germline-derived CDR1 and CDR2 are SGHVS and FNYEAQ. The CDR3 consists of 13 residues. Trimming shortened V by 7 bases and J by 4 bases, and 13 bases separated the two germline ends.

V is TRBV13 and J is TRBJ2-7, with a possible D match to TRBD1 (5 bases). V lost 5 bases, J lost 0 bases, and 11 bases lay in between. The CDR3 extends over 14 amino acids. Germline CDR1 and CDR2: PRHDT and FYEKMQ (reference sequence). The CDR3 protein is CASSLDRNSYEQYF. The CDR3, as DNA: TGTGCCAGCAGCCTAGACAGAAACTCCTACGAGCAGTACTTC.

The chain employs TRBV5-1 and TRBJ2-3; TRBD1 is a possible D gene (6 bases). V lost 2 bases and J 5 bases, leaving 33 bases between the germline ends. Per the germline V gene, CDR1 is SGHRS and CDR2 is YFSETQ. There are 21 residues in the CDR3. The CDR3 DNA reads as TGCGCCAGCAGCTTCCTTCCTACAGGGTTGGTAGGTGCGGCTGTGGTAGATACGCAGTATTTT. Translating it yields CASSFLPTGLVGAAVVDTQYF.

This CDR3 reads CASSQDINYNEQFF. CDR3 nucleotide sequence: TGCGCCAGCAGCCAAGACATCAATTACAATGAGCAGTTCTTC. The genes are TRBV4-1 and TRBJ2-1; D is uncertain. V was pared by 0 bases and J by 4 bases, with 7 bases between. CDR1 MGHRA and CDR2 YSYEKL come from the germline V gene. The CDR3 totals 14 residues.

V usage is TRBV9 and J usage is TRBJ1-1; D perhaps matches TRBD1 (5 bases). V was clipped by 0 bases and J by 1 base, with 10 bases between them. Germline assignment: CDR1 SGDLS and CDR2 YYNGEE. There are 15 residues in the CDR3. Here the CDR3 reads CASSVDGRGNTEAFF. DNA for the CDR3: TGTGCCAGCAGCGTAGATGGGAGGGGGAACACTGAAGCTTTCTTT. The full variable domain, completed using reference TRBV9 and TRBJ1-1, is DSGVTQTPKHLITATGQRVTLRCSPRSGDLSVYWYQQSLDQGLQFLIQYYNGEERAKGNILERFSAQQFPDLHSELNLSSLELGDSALYFCASSVDGRGNTEAFFGQGTRLTVV.

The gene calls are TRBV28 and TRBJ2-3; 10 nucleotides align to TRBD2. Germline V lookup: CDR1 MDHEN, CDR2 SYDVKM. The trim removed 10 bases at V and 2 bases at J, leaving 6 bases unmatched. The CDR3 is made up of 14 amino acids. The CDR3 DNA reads TGTGCCACCCAACTAGCGGGGTTCACAGATACGCAGTATTTT. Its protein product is CATQLAGFTDTQYF. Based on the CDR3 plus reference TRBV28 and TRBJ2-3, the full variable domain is DVKVTQSSRYLVKRTGEKVFLECVQDMDHENMFWYRQDPGLGLRLIYFSYDVKMKEKGDIPEGYSVSREKKERFSLILESASTNQTSMYLCATQLAGFTDTQYFGPGTRLTVL.

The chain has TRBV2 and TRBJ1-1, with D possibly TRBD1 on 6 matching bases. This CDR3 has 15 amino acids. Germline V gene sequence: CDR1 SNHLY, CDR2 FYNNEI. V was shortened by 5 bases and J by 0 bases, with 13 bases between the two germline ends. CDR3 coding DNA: TGTGCCAGCAGTTCCTCGACAGGTATGAACACTGAAGCTTTCTTT. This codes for CASSSSTGMNTEAFF.

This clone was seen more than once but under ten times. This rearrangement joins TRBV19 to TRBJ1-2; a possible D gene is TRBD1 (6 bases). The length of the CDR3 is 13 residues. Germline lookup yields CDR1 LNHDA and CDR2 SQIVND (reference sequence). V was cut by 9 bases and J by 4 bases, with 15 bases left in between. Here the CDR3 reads CASEQGPGYGYTF. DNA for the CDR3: TGTGCCAGCGAACAGGGTCCGGGCTATGGCTACACCTTC.

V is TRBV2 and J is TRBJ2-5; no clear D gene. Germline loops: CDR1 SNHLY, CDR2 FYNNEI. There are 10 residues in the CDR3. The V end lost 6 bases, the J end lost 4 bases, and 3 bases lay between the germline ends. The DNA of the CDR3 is TGTGCCAGCAGCTTAGAGACCCAGTACTTC. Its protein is CASSLETQYF.

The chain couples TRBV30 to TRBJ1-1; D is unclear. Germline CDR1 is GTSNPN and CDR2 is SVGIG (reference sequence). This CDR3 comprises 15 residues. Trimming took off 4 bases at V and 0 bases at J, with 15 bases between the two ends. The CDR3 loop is CAWIYGEPLNTEAFF. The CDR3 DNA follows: TGTGCCTGGATCTACGGGGAGCCACTGAACACTGAAGCTTTCTTT.

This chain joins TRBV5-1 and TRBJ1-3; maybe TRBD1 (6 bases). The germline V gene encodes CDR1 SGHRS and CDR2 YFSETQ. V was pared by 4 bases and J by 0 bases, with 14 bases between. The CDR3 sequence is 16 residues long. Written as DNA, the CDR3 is TGCGCCAGCAGCCCGGGACACCAATTCTCTGGAAACACCATATATTTT. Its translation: CASSPGHQFSGNTIYF.